The sequence of this T cell receptor (beta chain) was determined in a study of blood T cells in healthy people across ages (dated by TCRdb to about 2015). Study-level background: In model experiments, template switching captured roughly one uniquely barcoded TCR beta cDNA molecule for every two T cells. To avoid experimental bias, donors of different ages were spread randomly across the sequencing lanes. Age-related changes in TCR beta repertoire diversity were measured in the study by deep sequencing normalized with unique cDNA molecular identifiers. Using the same blood draw, the study looked at two additional independent replicas of 1 million unique cDNA reads for two donors, one aged 18 to 30 and the other aged 80 or older. Donors were grouped into four age groups: young (average 16 years), middle-aged (less than 40), aged (around 66) and long-lived (approximately 75). The investigation overall reported the following: The CMV infection status of donors was not known, potentially confounding age-related changes in expanded clonotypes. A strong correlation was found between observed TCR beta diversity and the percentage of naive T cells measured by flow cytometry. Compared with the aged group, the long-lived group had more naive CD4+ T cells, fewer expanded clones and increased TCR diversity, suggesting age selection. Estimates of total diversity based on one million sequenced T cells were regarded as lower bounds and as underestimates. As age increased, observed TCR beta diversity per million T cells dropped in a roughly linear way, and a significant reduction was already evident by age 40. Because profiling used bulk unsorted PBMCs, naive and antigen-experienced compartments could not be compared conclusively.

The 39 donors, aged roughly 6 to 95 years, were systemically healthy Caucasian individuals from Russia. Each donor gave ten milliliters of peripheral blood, collected into EDTA-treated Vacutainer tubes. PBMCs were isolated by Ficoll-Paque density-gradient centrifugation, with at least 6.5 million obtained per sample. Total RNA, at least 6 micrograms per sample, was extracted from PBMCs with Trizol reagent. The percentages of naive CD45RAhigh/CD27high T cells were determined by flow cytometry on a PBMC aliquot from every donor. The trim is 2 bases for V and 15 bases for J, with a gap of 14 bases between the germline ends. From the cysteine through the phenylalanine, the CDR3 covers 12 amino acids. This entry keeps only the CDR3 DNA: 36 bases, framed from base 1. CDR1 and CDR2 (SGHTA, FQGNSA) derive from the germline V gene. Library prep was done by 5' RACE. The instrument was an Illumina HiSeq 2500. A second PCR of about 6 to 11 cycles was performed with a sample-barcoded 5' primer and a J-beta primer mix. Each TCR beta cDNA molecule received a unique molecular identifier from a template-switch 5' adaptor carrying 12 random nucleotides. At least 2.5 million CDR3-containing paired-end reads were obtained from each sample. First-strand cDNA was synthesized from all RNA with the Mint cDNA synthesis kit, primed by a TRBC-specific oligonucleotide. All cDNA was treated with uracil-DNA glycosylase and then went through a first 18-cycle PCR with the universal primers M1SS and BC2_uni_R. Per the source publication's procedure: Each sample was normalized by randomly selecting 1 million high-quality reads, each carrying a distinct molecular identifier. Reads with shared molecular identifiers were discarded instead of being binned into consensus sequences. MiTCR, run with a Q25 quality threshold and the strictest error-elimination algorithm, handled CDR3 identification, clonotype clustering and error correction. A nonparametric unseen species model using Euler transformation provided a lower-bound estimate of total TCR beta diversity. The public reads were reanalyzed by TCRdb: fastp trimming at Q25, MiXCR alignment, in-frame beta chains only. Rows with a matching CDR3 protein are joined into one entry that keeps the most common DNA and genes. Here the V and J calls rest on TCRdb's processing, not on the authors' analysis. This sample lists about 580,000 distinct CDR3 sequences; 40% to 55% were detected once. The ten largest clones represent roughly 25% of the sample.

Comment on this clonotype: The target of this receptor is not known. No clone much larger than this one lies a single base away; base qualities are absent.

Sequenced material: blood. The receptor chain draws on TRBV7-2 and TRBJ2-1, with the D segment identity uncertain. This sequence originates from an older man in good health. Here the CDR3 is given as CASSLLPTMGFF. The bases are TGTGCCAGCAGCTTACTCCCAACTATGGGGTTCTTC.